These 16 T cell receptor beta chains were all obtained from the same sample, sequenced in a study of blood T cells in healthy people across ages. Through a sample-barcoded 5' primer and a J-beta primer mix, a second PCR was run for 7 to 11 cycles. TCRdb called the 5' RACE reads again in MiXCR, with one record for every CDR3 protein. There are about 570,000 distinct CDR3 sequences in the sample; roughly a quarter occur only once, and approximately 3.6% lies in the top ten. These same records also appear under a second study, on T cells of mothers and their children.

The material sequenced was blood. These receptor sequences come from a boy between 2 and 10 years old in good health.

The chain carries TRBV20-1 and TRBJ2-1; D is perhaps TRBD2 (6 bases). This CDR3 is built from 14 residues. Germline V lookup: CDR1 DFQATT, CDR2 SNEGSKA (reference sequence). Trimming stripped 6 bases from V and 4 bases from J, with 16 bases between. The CDR3 is CSAGAGPSYNEQFF. The CDR3 DNA is TGCAGTGCCGGAGCGGGTCCTTCTTACAATGAGCAGTTCTTC.

The chain couples TRBV7-9 to TRBJ1-2; 7 bases align to TRBD1. Germline CDR1 SEHNR, CDR2 FQNEAQ (reference sequence). The CDR3 is made up of 15 amino acids. Trimming took 5 bases from V and 2 from J; bases not matched to a gene: 8. The CDR3 loop reads CASSHRDRPNYGYTF. The DNA for the CDR3 is TGTGCCAGCAGCCACCGGGACAGACCGAACTATGGCTACACCTTC.

The V gene is TRBV12-3 or TRBV12-4, the J gene TRBJ2-1, with D unclear. The CDR3 is 16 residues long. The germline V and J ends were trimmed by 0 bases and 6 bases, with 15 bases remaining between them. Here the CDR3 DNA reads TGTGCCAGCAGTTTAGCGCTTCTAGAAACAATCAATGAGCAGTTCTTC. This sequence encodes CASSLALLETINEQFF.

In its sample, this clonotype was seen once. Without the conserved terminal phenylalanine or tryptophan, this CDR3 likely stems from a read error. The limits of the CDR3 on the DNA are not certain, so only TCRdb's listed CDR3 is given. The rearrangement uses TRBV12-3 or TRBV12-4 and TRBJ2-3. The CDR3 comprises 12 residues, both ends counted. Here the CDR3 reads CDSSISTDTQYS.

The rearrangement uses TRBV10-3 and TRBJ2-1; 8 nucleotides agree with TRBD2. Germline V lookup: CDR1 ENHRY, CDR2 SYGVKD. The CDR3 has 16 residues. Trimming at V came to 5 bases and at J to 3 bases, leaving 9 bases not matched to a gene. CDR3 nucleotides: TGTGCCATCAGTACCCCGAGCGGGAGTCTCTACAATGAGCAGTTCTTC. Its translation: CAISTPSGSLYNEQFF.

The chain employs TRBV20-1 and TRBJ2-1; weak D call: TRBD2 (6 bases). Near its end, the DNA agrees better with TRBJ2-7, so the J call may be wrong. From germline, CDR1 is DFQATT and CDR2 SNEGSKA (reference sequence). The CDR3 sequence is 14 residues long. The CDR3 DNA sequence: TGCAGTGCTAGCGGTTACGGGAGCGGCTACGAGCAGTACTTC. Translated: CSASGYGSGYEQYF.

This clonotype appeared a few times. The V and J genes are TRBV7-2 and TRBJ2-1; tentatively, D is TRBD2 (6 bases). CDR1 and CDR2 from the germline V gene are SGHTA and FQGNSA. V was trimmed by 5 bases and J by 9 bases, leaving 14 bases between them. This CDR3 has 13 residues. The DNA for the CDR3 is TGTGCCAGCAGCCCCATAGGAGGGAGTGAGCAGTTCTTC. It yields the protein CASSPIGGSEQFF.

This clonotype came up a few times. The V and J genes are TRBV29-1 and TRBJ2-5; D is perhaps TRBD1 or TRBD2 (5 bases each). V lost 3 bases and J 7 bases, leaving 18 bases between the germline ends. The V gene's germline CDR1 is SQVTM and CDR2 ANQGSEA. This CDR3 is 14 amino acids long. The CDR3 bases are TGCAGCGTTGAGGCTGAGGGGCCCTGGGGGACCCAGTACTTC. Its translation is CSVEAEGPWGTQYF.

The chain has TRBV5-5 and TRBJ2-2, with D unresolved. Per the germline V gene, CDR1 is SGHKS and CDR2 is YYEKEE (reference sequence). The V end lost 1 base, the J end lost 0 bases, and 10 bases lay between the germline ends. The CDR3 contains 16 residues. CDR3 nucleotides: TGTGCCAGCAGCTTGTCAGTGGGCGCGAACACCGGGGAGCTGTTTTTT. It yields the protein CASSLSVGANTGELFF. Full variable domain (outside the CDR3, taken from reference TRBV5-5 and TRBJ2-2): DAGVTQSPTHLIKTRGQQVTLRCSPISGHKSVSWYQQVLGQGPQFIFQYYEKEERGRGNFPDRFSARQFPNYSSELNVNALLLGDSALYLCASSLSVGANTGELFFGEGSRLTVL.

There are a few counts of this clonotype. The genes are TRBV12-5 and TRBJ1-1; D gene uncertain. Deletions cut 4 bases from V and 3 bases from J, with 18 bases between. CDR1 is LGHNT, CDR2 FRNRAP, per germline. The CDR3 covers 16 residues. CDR3 coding DNA: TGTGCTAGTGGTTCCCCCGCACTGCGGTCCTACACTGAAGCTTTCTTT. It codes for CASGSPALRSYTEAFF.

A few counts support this clonotype. The chain combines TRBV10-3 with TRBJ2-7; 10 bases fit TRBD1. This CDR3 has 15 residues. Germline assignment: CDR1 ENHRY and CDR2 SYGVKD. Trimming cost V 3 bases and J 2 bases; bases outside gene matches: 4. The CDR3 spells CAISDYGQGAYEQYF. For the CDR3, the DNA is TGTGCCATCAGTGACTACGGACAGGGGGCCTACGAGCAGTACTTC.

In this sample, this clonotype turned up many times. The chain joins TRBV19 to TRBJ1-6, with 10 bases lining up with TRBD1. This CDR3 comprises 14 residues. J was trimmed by 9 bases and V by 5 bases; bases with no gene match: 4. Germline CDR1 is LNHDA and CDR2 is SQIVND (reference sequence). For the CDR3, the DNA is TGTGCCAGTAGTGGGGGACAGGGGAGTTCACCCCTCCACTTT. It specifies CASSGGQGSSPLHF.

This clonotype occurred a few times. The gene calls are TRBV20-1 and TRBJ2-4; 8 nucleotides match TRBD1. The CDR3 totals 14 residues. Unmatched junction bases numbered 6, after V lost 6 bases and J lost 2 bases. The germline gives CDR1 DFQATT, CDR2 SNEGSKA (reference sequence). Here the CDR3 reads CSAKTGGSKNIQYF. CDR3 in DNA: TGCAGTGCGAAAACAGGGGGGTCCAAAAACATTCAGTACTTC.

The CDR3 reads CAISEGQGNEKLFF. CDR3 nucleotides: TGTGCCATCAGTGAGGGACAGGGTAATGAAAAACTGTTTTTT. The chain uses TRBV10-3 and TRBJ1-4, with 8 bases aligning to TRBD1. This CDR3 region has 14 residues. V gave up 2 bases and J gave up 4 bases; unmatched junction bases: 0. From germline, CDR1 is ENHRY and CDR2 SYGVKD.

The V call is TRBV20-1, the J call TRBJ1-2; 7 nucleotides match TRBD1. CDR3 length: 15 residues. Trimming cost V 0 bases and J 3 bases; bases outside gene matches: 7. Germline CDR1 reads DFQATT; CDR2 reads SNEGSKA (reference sequence). CDR3 sequence: CSARDLNTGDYGYTF. CDR3 nucleotide sequence: TGCAGTGCTAGAGATCTGAACACAGGGGACTATGGCTACACCTTC.

The genes are TRBV2 and TRBJ2-1; 7 positions match TRBD2. Germline V lookup: CDR1 SNHLY, CDR2 FYNNEI. V lost 4 bases, J lost 5 bases, and 5 bases stayed unmatched. CDR3 length: 14 residues. In nucleotides, the CDR3 is TGTGCCAGCAGTGGGGGGGACTACCACAATGAGCAGTTCTTC. This codes for CASSGGDYHNEQFF.